This is a list of T cell receptor beta chains from one sample in a study of T cell changes during pregnancy in multiple sclerosis. Libraries were prepared by immunoSEQ multiplex PCR; TCRdb keeps only in-frame clonotypes and omits some of them. The table has 71,000 or so clones, about 92% seen once. Source: peripheral blood, taken in the third trimester of pregnancy. The receptor source for this set is a female donor with multiple sclerosis, enrolled in a pregnancy study. Both conserved end residues are part of each CDR3. D genes are given only for firm matches. Rows may omit the clone size; those that give it use once, few, many or a size class.

CDR3 protein,CDR3 DNA,clone size,V gene,J gene,D gene
CASSSSAGDNYGYTF,TGTGCCAGCAGCTCGTCGGCAGGGGACAACTATGGCTACACCTTC,once,TRBV7-2,TRBJ1-2,-
CASSGVAHTEAFF,TGCGCCAGCTCGGGGGTAGCACACACTGAAGCTTTCTTT,-,TRBV10-1,TRBJ1-1,-
CASSRDSLNEKLFF,TGTGCCAGTAGTCGGGACAGCCTCAATGAAAAACTGTTTTTT,few,TRBV19,TRBJ1-4,TRBD1
CASRKTESNTEAFF,TGTGCCAGCAGGAAGACAGAGTCGAACACTGAAGCTTTCTTT,few,TRBV6-5,TRBJ1-1,-
CASGYRDRGSNEQFF,TGTGCCAGCGGCTACCGGGACAGGGGGAGCAATGAGCAGTTCTTC,-,TRBV28,TRBJ2-1,TRBD1
CASSLRTGETGELFF,TGTGCCAGCAGCTTGAGGACGGGAGAGACCGGGGAGCTGTTTTTT,-,TRBV5-4,TRBJ2-2,-
CASSVAGTGDGYTF,TGTGCCAGCAGCGTTGCCGGGACAGGGGATGGCTACACCTTC,-,TRBV7-9,TRBJ1-2,TRBD1
CASSWGLAHTGELFF,TGTGCCAGCAGCTGGGGCCTAGCGCACACCGGGGAGCTGTTTTTT,-,TRBV2,TRBJ2-2,-
CASSQAGNSYNEQFF,TGTGCCAGCTCCCAAGCGGGAAACTCCTACAATGAGCAGTTCTTC,-,TRBV18,TRBJ2-1,TRBD2
CASRGRRGNTEAFF,TGTGCCAGCAGGGGTCGGCGGGGGAACACTGAAGCTTTCTTT,-,TRBV9,TRBJ1-1,-
CSVEGQGIQVTDTQYF,TGCAGCGTTGAGGGACAGGGGATCCAAGTCACAGATACGCAGTATTTT,-,TRBV29-1,TRBJ2-3,TRBD1
CASSLVGKGDTQYF,TGTGCCAGCAGCTTAGTCGGGAAGGGAGATACGCAGTATTTT,-,TRBV11-2,TRBJ2-3,-
CASSTKGQRYDYTF,TGTGCCAGCAGCACGAAGGGACAGCGTTATGACTACACCTTC,-,TRBV5-6,TRBJ1-2,TRBD1
CASSLVGLAYEQYF,TGTGCCAGCAGCTTAGTAGGACTGGCCTACGAGCAGTACTTC,-,TRBV7-2,TRBJ2-7,-
CASGNLQGMETQYF,TGTGCCAGCGGAAATCTACAGGGGATGGAGACCCAGTACTTC,-,TRBV28,TRBJ2-5,TRBD1
CASSPRSVLAGYGYTF,TGTGCCAGCAGCCCCAGGTCGGTCCTTGCGGGCTATGGCTACACCTTC,-,TRBV7-8,TRBJ1-2,-
CASSFRPGGNGELFF,TGTGCCAGCAGCTTCAGGCCGGGAGGGAACGGGGAGCTGTTTTTT,-,TRBV5-5,TRBJ2-2,TRBD2
CASSFGQGKDTQYF,TGTGCCAGCAGCTTCGGACAGGGGAAAGATACGCAGTATTTT,-,TRBV5-4,TRBJ2-3,TRBD1
CASSPISTDTQYF,TGTGCCAGCAGTCCAATTTCCACAGATACGCAGTATTTT,-,TRBV2,TRBJ2-3,-
CASSFGREARKDEQYF,TGTGCCAGCAGTTTTGGGCGGGAGGCGAGGAAGGACGAGCAGTACTTC,-,TRBV28,TRBJ2-7,TRBD2
CASSLDAAGANVLTF,TGTGCCAGCAGCCTAGACGCGGCTGGGGCCAACGTCCTGACTTTC,-,TRBV7-9,TRBJ2-6,-
CASKRGRDWNEQFF,TGTGCCAGCAAAAGGGGGAGGGACTGGAATGAGCAGTTCTTC,-,TRBV27,TRBJ2-1,-
CASSWDRGPGETQYF,TGTGCCAGCAGTTGGGACAGGGGGCCGGGGGAGACCCAGTACTTC,-,TRBV6-1,TRBJ2-5,TRBD1
CASSQGQGYEKLFF,TGTGCCAGCAGCCAGGGACAGGGTTACGAAAAACTGTTTTTT,once,TRBV5-5,TRBJ1-4,TRBD1
CASSPGTNSYNEQFF,TGCGCCAGCAGCCCCGGGACAAATTCCTACAATGAGCAGTTCTTC,-,TRBV5-1,TRBJ2-1,-
CASRSGTGGYEQYF,TGTGCCAGCAGATCCGGGACAGGGGGCTACGAGCAGTACTTC,-,TRBV21-1,TRBJ2-7,-
CASRTRYNEQFF,TGTGCCAGCAGGACTAGGTACAATGAGCAGTTCTTC,-,TRBV28,TRBJ2-1,-
CAWSSGGTQGETQYF,TGTGCCTGGAGTTCGGGCGGAACTCAGGGAGAGACCCAGTACTTC,-,TRBV30,TRBJ2-5,-
CASKILGTTEAFF,TGTGCCAGCAAAATCTTGGGGACAACTGAAGCTTTCTTT,-,TRBV28,TRBJ1-1,-
CASGTASNYGYTF,TGCGCCAGCGGGACAGCTTCCAACTATGGCTACACCTTC,once,TRBV5-1,TRBJ1-2,TRBD1
CASSLKGWAEAFF,TGTGCCAGCAGCTTAAAGGGGTGGGCTGAAGCTTTCTTT,few,TRBV7-9,TRBJ1-1,-
CASSTGTSGINEQFF,TGTGCCAGTAGTACCGGGACTAGCGGGATAAATGAGCAGTTCTTC,-,TRBV19,TRBJ2-1,TRBD2
CASSPAQGSNQPQHF,TGTGCCAGCAGCCCGGCACAGGGAAGTAATCAGCCCCAGCATTTT,once,TRBV7-9,TRBJ1-5,-
CASSPGTGAVETQYF,TGTGCCAGCTCACCAGGGACAGGGGCGGTCGAGACCCAGTACTTC,-,TRBV18,TRBJ2-5,TRBD1
CASSHSQGTTGELFF,TGTGCCAGCAGCCATTCGCAGGGGACAACCGGGGAGCTGTTTTTT,-,TRBV14,TRBJ2-2,-
CAISDAGTGKRAEQFF,TGTGCCATCAGTGACGCCGGGACAGGGAAGCGTGCTGAGCAGTTCTTC,-,TRBV10-3,TRBJ2-1,TRBD1
CASTPRVTGAYEQYF,TGTGCCAGCACCCCGAGGGTGACAGGGGCCTACGAGCAGTACTTC,few,TRBV21-1,TRBJ2-7,-
CASSSGGLAGGPYEQFF,TGTGCCAGCAGCTCAGGGGGACTAGCGGGAGGGCCATATGAGCAGTTCTTC,-,TRBV5-4,TRBJ2-1,TRBD2
CASSGTSGRADTQYF,TGTGCCAGCAGCGGGACTAGCGGGAGAGCAGATACGCAGTATTTT,-,TRBV6-6,TRBJ2-3,TRBD2
CASSPRWQEGTGELFF,TGTGCCAGCAGCCCCCGGTGGCAGGAGGGCACCGGGGAGCTGTTTTTT,-,TRBV14,TRBJ2-2,-
CASSLVVNTEAFF,TGTGCCAGCAGCTTAGTAGTCAACACTGAAGCTTTCTTT,once,TRBV5-5,TRBJ1-1,-
CASSGRLGPDTQYF,TGTGCCAGCAGTGGACGACTGGGGCCAGATACGCAGTATTTT,-,TRBV2,TRBJ2-3,-
CASSPRGLGGTGNTIYF,TGTGCCAGCTCACCTCGTGGATTGGGAGGAACGGGAAACACCATATATTTT,-,TRBV18,TRBJ1-3,-
CASSKGEGAPNRETQYF,TGTGCCAGCAGCAAAGGTGAAGGGGCGCCTAACCGAGAGACCCAGTACTTC,-,TRBV21-1,TRBJ2-5,-
CAWSAPTGTGKTNEQYF,TGTGCCTGGAGTGCTCCAACCGGGACAGGGAAAACGAACGAGCAGTACTTC,-,TRBV30,TRBJ2-7,TRBD1
CASSLFSGVAYGYTF,TGTGCCAGCAGCTTGTTTTCGGGGGTCGCCTATGGCTACACCTTC,-,TRBV5-4,TRBJ1-2,-
CASSSAGVEQFF,TGTGCCAGCAGCTCAGCGGGAGTTGAGCAGTTCTTC,-,TRBV5-4,TRBJ2-1,TRBD2
CASSLALAGVYEQYF,TGTGCCAGCAGTTTGGCGCTAGCGGGAGTATACGAGCAGTACTTC,-,TRBV27,TRBJ2-7,TRBD2
CASSFADTYTGELFF,TGTGCCAGCAGTTTCGCTGACACATACACCGGGGAGCTGTTTTTT,-,TRBV28,TRBJ2-2,-
CASSLASGVASYEQYF,TGTGCCAGCAGCTTAGCTTCAGGGGTAGCCTCCTACGAGCAGTACTTC,-,TRBV7-9,TRBJ2-7,-
CAWKGQGQETQYF,TGTGCCTGGAAGGGACAGGGCCAAGAGACCCAGTACTTC,-,TRBV30,TRBJ2-5,TRBD1
CAWRRKGEGSYNEQFF,TGTGCCTGGAGGAGAAAAGGGGAGGGATCCTACAATGAGCAGTTCTTC,-,TRBV30,TRBJ2-1,TRBD2
CASSDGGAGTYGYTF,TGCGCCAGCAGTGACGGGGGGGCTGGGACCTATGGCTACACCTTC,-,TRBV10-2,TRBJ1-2,-
CASTYKGQGYQETQYF,TGTGCCAGCACATATAAAGGACAGGGGTACCAAGAGACCCAGTACTTC,-,TRBV21-1,TRBJ2-5,-
CASSNNIYTGELFF,TGCGCCAGCAGCAATAATATTTACACCGGGGAGCTGTTTTTT,-,TRBV5-1,TRBJ2-2,-
CSVVPTSGSTDTQYF,TGCAGCGTTGTCCCAACTAGCGGGAGCACAGATACGCAGTATTTT,once,TRBV29-1,TRBJ2-3,TRBD2
CASSPGSTSGTVSYNEQFF,TGTGCCAGCAGTCCCGGGTCGACTAGCGGGACCGTCTCCTACAATGAGCAGTTCTTC,-,TRBV2,TRBJ2-1,TRBD2
CAIRLAGAEQYF,TGTGCCATCAGACTAGCGGGAGCCGAGCAGTACTTC,-,TRBV10-3,TRBJ2-7,TRBD2
CASGWGVGWSPLHF,TGTGCTAGTGGCTGGGGAGTGGGCTGGTCACCCCTCCACTTT,once,TRBV12-5,TRBJ1-6,-
CASSEDWNTEAFF,TGTGCCAGCAGTGAAGACTGGAACACTGAAGCTTTCTTT,once,TRBV2,TRBJ1-1,-